These 7 T cell receptor beta chains share one sample of origin, sequenced in a study of T cell responses to AZD1222 COVID-19 vaccine. TCRdb's table, derived via immunoSEQ multiplex PCR, lists solely in-frame clones and lacks some. The repertoire holds fewer than 110,000 clones, around 92% seen once, with 35% to 50% in the top ten. The sample in question was peripheral blood, obtained on day 0 of AZD1222 vaccination. The receptors originated from an adult in good health.

This CDR3 reads CASSQDLGTISLRNEQFF. DNA of the CDR3: TGCGCCAGCAGCCAAGATTTGGGGACAATCTCCCTGCGGAATGAGCAGTTCTTC. The genes are TRBV4-3 and TRBJ2-1; tentative D call: TRBD1 (6 bases). The CDR3 has 18 residues. Germline V CDR1 and CDR2: LGHNA, YSLEER. The V and J ends lost 0 bases and 7 bases respectively, with 22 bases between them.

The chain is built from TRBV10-1 and TRBJ1-1; D remains ambiguous. Looked up from germline, CDR1 is WNHNN and CDR2 is SYGVQD (reference sequence). V shed 0 bases and J shed 0 bases, with 8 bases lying between them. The CDR3 has 15 amino acids. CDR3 DNA: TGCGCCAGCAGTGAGTCCCGGCAGATGAACACTGAAGCTTTCTTT. It encodes CASSESRQMNTEAFF.

The rearrangement links TRBV30 to TRBJ2-7, with unresolved D. V was shortened by 4 bases and J by 1 base, with 14 bases between the two germline ends. The V gene's germline CDR1 is GTSNPN and CDR2 SVGIG (reference sequence). This CDR3 spans 14 amino acids. The CDR3 nucleotides are TGTGCCTGGACGCCGGGTTTCGGTTCCTACGAGCAGTACTTC. It codes for CAWTPGFGSYEQYF.

The rearrangement links TRBV28 to TRBJ1-2; possible D gene TRBD1, 5 bases. This CDR3 spans 13 amino acids. Trimming removed 2 bases at V and 4 bases at J, with 8 bases between. Germline loops: CDR1 MDHEN, CDR2 SYDVKM. CDR3 DNA sequence: TGTGCCAGCAGTTTAAGGGGAGCCTATGGCTACACCTTC. This gives the protein CASSLRGAYGYTF.

V is TRBV6-2 or TRBV6-3 and J is TRBJ1-2, with D uncertain. Germline V gene lookup returns CDR1 MNHEY and CDR2 SVGEGT. The CDR3 loop spans 12 amino acids. The V and J ends lost 5 bases and 4 bases respectively, with 8 bases between them. The CDR3 reads CASSRTVYGYTF. As DNA, the CDR3 is TGTGCCAGCAGTCGGACGGTCTATGGCTACACCTTC.

Only one count was recorded for this clone. The chain combines TRBV19 with TRBJ1-3; D is possibly TRBD1 (5 bases). Trimming removed 10 bases from V and 0 bases from J, with 13 bases in between. The CDR3 has 14 amino acids. The V gene's germline CDR1 is LNHDA and CDR2 SQIVND (reference sequence). CDR3 residues: CATKTATSGNTIYF. CDR3 nucleotide sequence: TGTGCCACGAAGACAGCAACCTCTGGAAACACCATATATTTT.

The V and J genes are TRBV28 and TRBJ2-3; D perhaps matches TRBD2 (6 bases). Between the trimmed V and J ends, which lost 3 bases and 4 bases, there was a span of 14 bases. CDR1 MDHEN and CDR2 SYDVKM come from the germline V gene. CDR3 length: 15 residues. CDR3 protein: CASSLLTSTADTQYF. The CDR3 coding sequence is TGTGCCAGCAGTTTGTTAACTAGCACCGCAGATACGCAGTATTTT.